The T cell receptor (beta chain) under discussion was sequenced for a study of OX40 agonist ivuxolimab in advanced cancers. Assay: immunoSEQ multiplex PCR; the TCRdb copy retains only in-frame clones and omits some. The table has approximately 67,000 clones, about 90% seen once. The CDR3 has 13 residues. V lost 3 bases to trimming and J lost 5 bases, with 10 bases between them. Germline V gene data show CDR1 as LNHDA and CDR2 as SQIVND (reference sequence). Sequences were derived from CD4+ or CD8+ T cells sorted from blood, sampled in a trial of the OX40 agonist ivuxolimab. This chain joins TRBV19 and TRBJ1-1, with no clear D. This receptor was taken from an adult with an advanced solid tumor such as melanoma, head and neck, liver or kidney cancer. Here the CDR3 reads CASSMTRGTEAFF. The DNA for the CDR3 is TGTGCCAGTAGTATGACTCGAGGGACTGAAGCTTTCTTT.